This TCR beta chain was captured by sequencing in a study of T-cell reconstitution after alpha-beta-depleted transplantation in children. Only a few counts were recorded for this clonotype. Construction of the TCRbeta library involved unique molecular identifiers. TCRdb re-called the PCR reads through MiXCR, storing one row per CDR3 protein. The sample lists about 480,000 distinct CDR3 sequences, around 12% occurring once. The CDR3 sequence is 14 residues long. V shed 3 bases and J shed 0 bases, with 9 bases lying between them. Germline values: CDR1 GTSNPN, CDR2 SVGIG (reference sequence). The sample was PBMCs from the stem cell graft donor, taken from the stem cell graft. This chain joins TRBV30 and TRBJ2-1; D is possibly TRBD2 (6 bases). This clonotype was sampled from a human donor who donated a stem cell graft to a child with combined immunodeficiency. In DNA, the CDR3 is TGTGCCTGGAGGGACGGGGGCTCCTACAATGAGCAGTTCTTC. It translates to CAWRDGGSYNEQFF.